Listed here are 29 T cell receptor beta chains from one sample, sequenced in a study of shared clonotypes between healthy human individuals. Data came from immunoSEQ multiplex PCR; TCRdb stores just in-frame clones and leaves some out. The sample has 950,000 to 1,100,000 clones; around 76% are singletons. Sequencing was done on a sample of memory CD4+ T cells sorted from blood. As to subset: CD45RA-negative fraction. The origin of the receptors is a man aged 18 to 30 in good health.

The chain carries TRBV2 and TRBJ1-5, with D maybe TRBD1 (5 bases). The CDR3 has 13 amino acids. Trimming took off 1 base at V and 8 bases at J, with 9 bases between the two ends. Germline CDR1 is SNHLY and CDR2 is FYNNEI. Here the CDR3 DNA reads TGTGCCAGCAGTGAAGTAGGGGTCGAGCCCCAGCATTTT. Protein sequence: CASSEVGVEPQHF. Drawing the rest from reference TRBV2 and TRBJ1-5, the complete variable domain is EPEVTQTPSHQVTQMGQEVILRCVPISNHLYFYWYRQILGQKVEFLVSFYNNEISEKSEIFDDQFSVERPDGSNFTLKIRSTKLEDSAMYFCASSEVGVEPQHFGDGTRLSIL.

J is TRBJ2-2 and V is TRBV28; 8 positions match TRBD1. CDR1 is MDHEN and CDR2 is SYDVKM in the germline V gene. The CDR3 consists of 15 residues. V trimming: 6 bases; J trimming: 7 bases; junction bases outside the gene matches: 10. The CDR3 DNA follows: TGTGCCAGCAGCCAGACGAGGACAGGGAACGGGGAGCTGTTTTTT. This sequence encodes CASSQTRTGNGELFF.

The V and J genes are TRBV25-1 and TRBJ1-2; D call uncertain. Germline values: CDR1 MGHDK, CDR2 SYGVNS. V was cut by 4 bases and J by 4 bases, with 16 bases left in between. This CDR3 is 15 amino acids long. The CDR3 sequence is CASSASGEGRYGYTF. Written as DNA, the CDR3 is TGTGCCAGCAGTGCCTCTGGAGAGGGCCGCTATGGCTACACCTTC.

V gene TRBV25-1 combines with J gene TRBJ1-2; tentatively, D is TRBD1 (6 bases). CDR3 length: 17 amino acids. The V gene lost 3 bases and the J gene lost 4 bases, with 21 bases spanning the gap. Germline V gives CDR1 MGHDK, CDR2 SYGVNS. The CDR3 sequence: CASSEPSTGAISYGYTF. The DNA for the CDR3 is TGTGCCAGCAGTGAGCCTTCGACAGGTGCCATTTCCTATGGCTACACCTTC.

The gene calls are TRBV18 and TRBJ2-6; D is undetermined. V shed 0 bases and J shed 1 base, with 7 bases lying between them. This CDR3 has 16 amino acids. CDR1 and CDR2 (germline): KGHSH, LQKENI. CDR3: CASSPPAVSGANVLTF. The CDR3 nucleotides are TGTGCCAGCTCACCACCGGCCGTATCTGGGGCCAACGTCCTGACTTTC. Full variable domain (missing parts from reference TRBV18 and TRBJ2-6): NAGVMQNPRHLVRRRGQEARLRCSPMKGHSHVYWYRQLPEEGLKFMVYLQKENIIDESGMPKERFSAEFPKEGPSILRIQQVVRGDSAAYFCASSPPAVSGANVLTFGAGSRLTVL.

This sequence joins TRBV27 and TRBJ2-7; TRBD1 matches at 9 bases. The CDR3 extends over 15 amino acids. Germline V gene data show CDR1 as MNHEY and CDR2 as SMNVEV (reference sequence). V dropped 5 bases and J dropped 8; count of bases not matched to a gene: 13. The CDR3 loop is CASSLPGTGMTQQYF. As DNA, the CDR3 is TGTGCCAGCAGTCTCCCCGGGACAGGGATGACCCAGCAGTACTTC.

This CDR3 reads CASRQDFNYGYTF. The CDR3 DNA follows: TGTGCCAGCCGACAGGACTTTAACTATGGCTACACCTTC. This chain links TRBV5-6 with TRBJ1-2; perhaps TRBD1 as D (6 bases). The germline gives CDR1 SGHDT, CDR2 YYEEEE. Trimming cost V 7 bases and J 1 base, with 11 bases left between them. The CDR3 is 13 amino acids.

Only one count was recorded for this clone. The CDR3 DNA sequence: TGCGCCAGCAGCGAATCCGGTTCCTACGAGCAGTACTTC. Encoded protein: CASSESGSYEQYF. The chain employs TRBV5-1 and TRBJ2-7; D unresolved. Looked up from germline, CDR1 is SGHRS and CDR2 is YFSETQ. V was shortened by 4 bases and J by 1 base, with 9 bases between the two germline ends. CDR3 length equals 13 residues.

The chain is built from TRBV6-5 and TRBJ2-1; TRBD2 matches at 11 bases. Per the germline V gene, CDR1 is MNHEY and CDR2 is SVGAGI. The CDR3 totals 15 residues. The ends lost 6 bases at V and 8 bases at J; junction bases unmatched: 9. CDR3 loop: CASRGFSGGADEQFF. DNA of the CDR3: TGTGCCAGCAGGGGCTTTAGCGGGGGGGCCGATGAGCAGTTCTTC.

V gene TRBV12-5 combines with J gene TRBJ2-1; TRBD2 matches at 8 bases. After removal of 4 bases from V and 10 bases from J, the junction contained 9 bases not matched to a gene. There are 14 residues in the CDR3. Germline CDR1 and CDR2: LGHNT and FRNRAP. CDR3 in DNA: TGTGCTAGTGGTTCCGGGACTAGATCGGAGGAGCAGTTCTTC. Its protein is CASGSGTRSEEQFF.

Remarks on this clone: Other DNA sequences in this specimen translate into the identical CDR3. CDR3 in amino acids: CAISSGGPDTQYF. CDR3 nucleotide sequence: TGTGCCATCAGCTCGGGCGGGCCAGATACGCAGTATTTT. The chain is built from TRBV10-3 and TRBJ2-3, with TRBD2 as a possible D gene (5 bases). The CDR3 runs to 13 residues. Germline CDR1 ENHRY, CDR2 SYGVKD. Trimming shortened V by 6 bases and J by 4 bases, and 11 bases separated the two germline ends.

This clone was found a few times. V usage is TRBV19 and J usage is TRBJ2-4, with 8 positions matching TRBD1. V shed 3 bases, J shed 3 bases, and the junction held 10 bases outside the gene matches. The CDR3 length is 17 residues. CDR1 is LNHDA and CDR2 is SQIVND in the germline V gene (reference sequence). The CDR3 is CASSISPPTGDKNIQYF. CDR3 nucleotides: TGTGCCAGTAGTATCTCTCCTCCGACAGGGGACAAAAACATTCAGTACTTC.

The chain links TRBV2 to TRBJ2-5; 9 nucleotides match TRBD2. This CDR3 contains 15 residues. The germline V gene encodes CDR1 SNHLY and CDR2 FYNNEI. With V trimmed by 7 bases and J by 4 bases, 10 bases remained unmatched. CDR3 residues: CASNPLAGYRETQYF. The DNA of the CDR3 is TGTGCCAGCAATCCGCTAGCGGGATATCGAGAGACCCAGTACTTC.

Written as DNA, the CDR3 is TGTGCCAGCAGCGTAGATCAGGGGAACTACGAGCAGTACTTC. Amino acids: CASSVDQGNYEQYF. This chain connects TRBV9 to TRBJ2-7, with D possibly TRBD1 on 6 matching bases. The V gene lost 0 bases and the J gene lost 3 bases, with 10 bases spanning the gap. CDR1 and CDR2 (germline): SGDLS, YYNGEE. This CDR3 spans 14 amino acids.

About this clone itself: An end of the junction does not agree with germline; a read error may underlie this. The gene calls are TRBV11-3 and TRBJ2-3, with D possibly TRBD2 on 5 matching bases. Germline assignment: CDR1 SGHNT and CDR2 YENEEA. CDR3 length: 17 residues. CDR3 bases: TGTGCCAGCAGCCCCTTGAAAACAGCCGAGGGCACAGATTCGCAGTATTTT. This codes for CASSPLKTAEGTDSQYF.

This chain joins TRBV5-5 and TRBJ2-1; 12 nucleotides match TRBD2. The CDR3 runs to 18 residues. V lost 5 bases and J lost 6; bases outside the gene matches: 15. Germline loops: CDR1 SGHKS, CDR2 YYEKEE (reference sequence). CDR3 in amino acids: CASSLGPNTSGGLNEQFF. In nucleotides, the CDR3 is TGTGCCAGCAGTCTGGGTCCCAACACTAGCGGGGGGCTCAATGAGCAGTTCTTC.

A remark on this clone: This CDR3 is also generated by other DNA sequences in the sample. The gene calls are TRBV7-2 and TRBJ2-1, with a tentative D call TRBD1 (6 bases). CDR3 size: 15 residues. CDR1 SGHTA and CDR2 FQGNSA come from the germline V gene. The ends were cut back, 1 base at V and 4 bases at J, with 11 bases in the middle. The CDR3 sequence is CASSLGGRGYNEQFF. CDR3 sequence (DNA): TGTGCCAGCAGCTTAGGGGGCAGGGGTTACAATGAGCAGTTCTTC.

At least ten counts were recorded for this clone. The J gene is TRBJ2-7, the V gene TRBV9; 8 bases match TRBD2. Germline CDR1 and CDR2: SGDLS and YYNGEE. Trimming at V came to 4 bases and at J to 2 bases, leaving 8 bases not matched to a gene. The CDR3 is 15 amino acids. The CDR3, as DNA: TGTGCCAGCAGCTCACGAGCGGGGGTGGCCTACGAGCAGTACTTC. This gives the protein CASSSRAGVAYEQYF.

The chain employs TRBV18 and TRBJ2-4, with D possibly TRBD1 on 5 matching bases. CDR1 is KGHSH, CDR2 LQKENI, per germline. Trimming removed 5 bases at V and 0 bases at J, with 14 bases between. CDR3 length: 16 amino acids. CDR3 residues: CASSSTGSLAKNIQYF. CDR3 bases: TGTGCCAGCTCATCTACAGGTTCTCTAGCCAAAAACATTCAGTACTTC.

The chain has TRBV5-6 and TRBJ1-2; D possibly corresponds to TRBD1 (5 bases). From germline, CDR1 is SGHDT and CDR2 YYEEEE. The V gene lost 0 bases and the J gene lost 1 base, with 10 bases spanning the gap. The CDR3 spans 15 residues. For the CDR3, the DNA is TGTGCCAGCAGCTTGGGACAGCTGATTAACTATGGCTACACCTTC. As protein: CASSLGQLINYGYTF.

V is TRBV5-1 and J is TRBJ1-1, with TRBD1 as a possible D gene (5 bases). Germline-derived CDR1 and CDR2 are SGHRS and YFSETQ. V lost 6 bases, J lost 4 bases, and 19 bases lay in between. There are 15 residues in the CDR3. This CDR3 reads CASKMLRGKGTEAFF. As DNA, the CDR3 is TGCGCCAGCAAAATGTTAAGGGGTAAGGGCACTGAAGCTTTCTTT.

The V and J genes are TRBV7-9 and TRBJ2-7, with a possible D match to TRBD2 (5 bases). This CDR3 is built from 14 residues. Germline loops: CDR1 SEHNR, CDR2 FQNEAQ (reference sequence). V was trimmed by 0 bases and J by 1 base, leaving 7 bases between them. For the CDR3, the DNA is TGTGCCAGCAGCTTAGCCGGGGAATCCTACGAGCAGTACTTC. This gives the protein CASSLAGESYEQYF.

The chain joins TRBV30 to TRBJ1-3; no definite D call. The CDR3 loop spans 13 amino acids. CDR1 GTSNPN and CDR2 SVGIG come from the germline V gene (reference sequence). The germline V and J ends were trimmed by 2 bases and 1 base, with 6 bases remaining between them. CDR3 bases: TGTGCCTGGAGTCATGGTTCTGGAAACACCATATATTTT. It codes for CAWSHGSGNTIYF.

Only one count was recorded for this clone. The rearrangement joins TRBV18 to TRBJ2-5, with 9 bases that match TRBD1. Germline V gives CDR1 KGHSH, CDR2 LQKENI. This CDR3 region has 15 residues. With V trimmed by 0 bases and J by 2 bases, 1 base remained unmatched. Written as DNA, the CDR3 is TGTGCCAGCTCACCACCGGGACAGGGTCAAGAGACCCAGTACTTC. Amino acids: CASSPPGQGQETQYF.

The V and J genes are TRBV28 and TRBJ1-5; possible D gene TRBD1, 6 bases. Trimming left V 3 bases short and J 4 bases short, with 10 bases between. Germline V CDR1 and CDR2: MDHEN, SYDVKM. The CDR3 spans 14 residues. DNA of the CDR3: TGTGCCAGCAGTTTGGGGACAATTAATCAGCCCCAGCATTTT. It codes for CASSLGTINQPQHF. The whole variable domain, filled in from reference TRBV28 and TRBJ1-5, reads DVKVTQSSRYLVKRTGEKVFLECVQDMDHENMFWYRQDPGLGLRLIYFSYDVKMKEKGDIPEGYSVSREKKERFSLILESASTNQTSMYLCASSLGTINQPQHFGDGTRLSIL.

The genes are TRBV25-1 and TRBJ1-5, with D unresolved. Between the trimmed V and J ends, which lost 1 base and 1 base, there was a span of 8 bases. Per germline, CDR1 MGHDK and CDR2 SYGVNS. The CDR3 spans 15 residues. CDR3 sequence (DNA): TGTGCCAGCAGTGAATCGGCTGGGAGCAATCAGCCCCAGCATTTT. It yields the protein CASSESAGSNQPQHF.

The J gene is TRBJ2-2, the V gene TRBV5-1; maybe TRBD1 (6 bases). This CDR3 region has 16 residues. Germline V CDR1 and CDR2: SGHRS, YFSETQ. With 2 bases removed from V and 7 bases from J, the gap between germline ends came to 18 bases. The CDR3 loop reads CASSLGQMAVGGELFF. CDR3 bases: TGCGCCAGCAGCTTAGGACAGATGGCTGTTGGCGGGGAGCTGTTTTTT.

The genes are TRBV6-1 and TRBJ1-6; D perhaps matches TRBD1 (5 bases). The CDR3 totals 13 residues. Germline V gene data show CDR1 as MNHNS and CDR2 as SASEGT. V lost 1 base to trimming and J lost 10 bases, with 8 bases between them. CDR3 residues: CASSEGRDSPLHF. CDR3 nucleotides: TGTGCCAGCAGTGAAGGCAGGGACTCACCCCTCCACTTT.

The CDR3: CASSPSLAKNIQYF. The DNA of the CDR3 is TGTGCCAGCAGCCCGAGTCTCGCCAAAAACATTCAGTACTTC. This chain links TRBV7-2 with TRBJ2-4; no clear D gene. V lost 5 bases to trimming and J lost 1 base, with 9 bases between them. Germline-derived CDR1 and CDR2 are SGHTA and FQGNSA. This CDR3 spans 14 amino acids.